Listed here are 32 T cell receptor beta chains from one sample, sequenced in a study of T cell responses to AZD1222 COVID-19 vaccine. Produced via immunoSEQ multiplex PCR; TCRdb's table is partial and in-frame only. Among 140,000 to 150,000 clones listed, over 90% were seen once. The source material was peripheral blood, sampled on day 0 of AZD1222 vaccination. The receptors come from an adult in good health.

The chain carries TRBV7-8 and TRBJ2-4, with unresolved D. The CDR3 is made up of 18 amino acids. Germline CDR1 reads SGHVS; CDR2 reads FQNEAQ. Trimming shortened V by 1 base and J by 0 bases, and 16 bases separated the two germline ends. CDR3 in amino acids: CASSLVLLKGPAKNIQYF. The CDR3 DNA reads TGTGCCAGCAGCTTAGTACTTCTCAAAGGCCCAGCCAAAAACATTCAGTACTTC.

The chain uses TRBV28 and TRBJ1-5; TRBD1 matches 10 bases. V gave up 5 bases and J gave up 4 bases; unmatched junction bases: 5. CDR3 length equals 15 residues. Germline V CDR1 and CDR2: MDHEN, SYDVKM. Here the CDR3 DNA reads TGTGCCAGCAGTACCGACAGGGGGCAGAATCAGCCCCAGCATTTT. Amino acid sequence: CASSTDRGQNQPQHF.

V and J are TRBV24-1 and TRBJ2-3; possible D gene TRBD2, 6 bases. The CDR3 runs to 15 residues. V lost 3 bases and J lost 5, with 14 bases in between. Germline V gene lookup returns CDR1 KGHDR and CDR2 SFDVKD. The CDR3 reads CATSDPTGVEDTQYF. Written as DNA, the CDR3 is TGTGCCACCAGTGATCCCACGGGAGTTGAAGATACGCAGTATTTT.

The chain uses TRBV9 and TRBJ1-4; D is ambiguous. V was clipped by 4 bases and J by 7 bases, with 8 bases between them. CDR3 length: 12 amino acids. Per germline, CDR1 SGDLS and CDR2 YYNGEE. For the CDR3, the DNA is TGTGCCAGCAGCTCCCGGGGTGAAAAACTGTTTTTT. Amino acids: CASSSRGEKLFF.

The chain has TRBV19 and TRBJ1-5, with D hard to call. CDR1 LNHDA and CDR2 SQIVND come from the germline V gene (reference sequence). The CDR3 spans 14 residues. The V and J ends lost 5 bases and 3 bases respectively, with 11 bases between them. The CDR3 is CASSGPRDNQPQHF. CDR3 coding DNA: TGTGCCAGTAGTGGCCCGAGGGACAATCAGCCCCAGCATTTT.

This chain joins TRBV2 and TRBJ1-6; the D is unclear. Per the germline V gene, CDR1 is SNHLY and CDR2 is FYNNEI. V gave up 2 bases and J gave up 7 bases, with 9 bases separating them. CDR3 size: 14 residues. The CDR3 loop reads CASSESRSNSPLHF. The CDR3 DNA reads as TGTGCCAGCAGTGAATCTAGGAGCAATTCACCCCTCCACTTT.

The chain employs TRBV7-9 and TRBJ1-2; maybe TRBD1 (5 bases). V lost 5 bases to trimming and J lost 4 bases, with 8 bases between them. The CDR3 covers 12 residues. Per the germline V gene, CDR1 is SEHNR and CDR2 is FQNEAQ (reference sequence). The CDR3 nucleotides are TGTGCCAGCAGCCCAGGGCGCTATGGCTACACCTTC. Protein: CASSPGRYGYTF.

V usage is TRBV19 and J usage is TRBJ2-6; 7 nucleotides agree with TRBD2. This CDR3 comprises 17 residues. With V trimmed by 3 bases and J by 2 bases, 7 bases remained unmatched. CDR1 LNHDA and CDR2 SQIVND come from the germline V gene (reference sequence). The CDR3 spells CASSIRGGFAGANVLTF. The DNA for the CDR3 is TGTGCCAGTAGTATTAGGGGAGGGTTCGCTGGGGCCAACGTCCTGACTTTC.

The gene calls are TRBV11-2 and TRBJ2-7, with TRBD2 identical over 7 bases. V was pared by 1 base and J by 6 bases, with 6 bases of the junction left unmatched. This CDR3 is 14 amino acids long. The V gene's germline CDR1 is SGHAT and CDR2 FQNNGV. The CDR3 spells CASSLGGRGGEQYF. The CDR3 coding sequence is TGTGCCAGCAGCTTAGGCGGGAGAGGCGGCGAGCAGTACTTC.

The chain carries TRBV24-1 and TRBJ2-3, with TRBD1 as a possible D gene (8 bases). The germline CDR1 and CDR2 sequences are KGHDR and SFDVKD. There are 17 residues in the CDR3. V was clipped by 2 bases and J by 3 bases, with 17 bases between them. The CDR3 protein is CATSDYRQGRGTDTQYF. As DNA, the CDR3 is TGTGCCACCAGTGATTACCGACAGGGGCGGGGGACAGATACGCAGTATTTT.

The chain recombines TRBV4-2 with TRBJ1-3; D is unclear. Germline V gene lookup returns CDR1 LGHNA and CDR2 YNFKEQ. The CDR3 sequence is 16 residues long. Trimming cost V 0 bases and J 4 bases, with 13 bases left between them. The CDR3 spells CASSQDWRARGNTIYF. DNA for the CDR3: TGTGCCAGCAGCCAAGATTGGAGGGCGCGGGGAAACACCATATATTTT.

The chain is built from TRBV18 and TRBJ1-5; no clear D gene. Germline V gene sequence: CDR1 KGHSH, CDR2 LQKENI. V gave up 2 bases and J gave up 4 bases, with 9 bases separating them. This CDR3 is built from 14 residues. CDR3 residues: CASSPTQQNQPQHF. CDR3 nucleotides: TGTGCCAGCTCACCAACACAGCAAAATCAGCCCCAGCATTTT. Looking up the rest from reference TRBV18 and TRBJ1-5 gives the full variable domain: NAGVMQNPRHLVRRRGQEARLRCSPMKGHSHVYWYRQLPEEGLKFMVYLQKENIIDESGMPKERFSAEFPKEGPSILRIQQVVRGDSAAYFCASSPTQQNQPQHFGDGTRLSIL.

J is TRBJ2-7 and V is TRBV6-5; TRBD1 or TRBD2 may be the D gene (5 bases each). CDR3 length: 13 amino acids. V lost 6 bases to trimming and J lost 3 bases, with 12 bases between them. Germline CDR1 MNHEY, CDR2 SVGAGI. The CDR3 reads CASRGPPVYEQYF. The DNA for the CDR3 is TGTGCCAGCAGGGGACCGCCGGTCTACGAGCAGTACTTC.

The genes are TRBV30 and TRBJ2-1; no clear D. The CDR3 covers 15 residues. Per germline, CDR1 GTSNPN and CDR2 SVGIG (reference sequence). Trimming cost V 2 bases and J 4 bases, with 15 bases left between them. In nucleotides, the CDR3 is TGTGCCTGGAGTCCTCCCCCCGGCAGATACAATGAGCAGTTCTTC. As protein: CAWSPPPGRYNEQFF.

Here the CDR3 DNA reads TGTGCCAGCAGTGACAGAGCGGAGGTTTACGAGCAGTACTTC. It yields the protein CASSDRAEVYEQYF. V gene TRBV6-1 combines with J gene TRBJ2-7; the D gene is possibly TRBD2 (5 bases). The CDR3 is made up of 14 amino acids. V lost 3 bases to trimming and J lost 4 bases, with 13 bases between them. Per germline, CDR1 MNHNS and CDR2 SASEGT.

V is TRBV11-3 and J is TRBJ1-1; TRBD1 matches 9 bases. Germline CDR1 and CDR2: SGHNT and YENEEA. J lost 1 base, V lost 5 bases, and 2 bases had no gene match. The CDR3 runs to 14 residues. CDR3 DNA sequence: TGTGCCAGCAGCCCGGGACAGGGGAACACTGAAGCTTTCTTT. It encodes CASSPGQGNTEAFF.

The gene calls are TRBV18 and TRBJ2-2; perhaps TRBD2 as D (5 bases). The V end lost 3 bases, the J end lost 7 bases, and 6 bases lay between the germline ends. The CDR3 loop spans 12 amino acids. CDR1 is KGHSH, CDR2 LQKENI, per germline. Here the CDR3 reads CASSPRGGELFF. DNA of the CDR3: TGTGCCAGCTCACCCCGGGGCGGGGAGCTGTTTTTT.

The genes are TRBV19 and TRBJ2-1; D call uncertain. Germline V gives CDR1 LNHDA, CDR2 SQIVND (reference sequence). Trimming took off 1 base at V and 5 bases at J, with 9 bases between the two ends. The CDR3 is 14 amino acids. CDR3 coding DNA: TGTGCCAGTAGTATAGCGAGAGGTGACAATGAGCAGTTCTTC. Its protein product is CASSIARGDNEQFF.

The V call is TRBV10-2, the J call TRBJ1-2; D may be TRBD1 (5 bases). The V and J ends lost 0 bases and 8 bases respectively, with 10 bases between them. Germline-derived CDR1 and CDR2 are WSHSY and SAAADI. The CDR3 consists of 13 residues. The CDR3 loop is CASSESAGWGYTF. The CDR3 nucleotides are TGCGCCAGCAGTGAGTCGGCAGGGTGGGGCTACACCTTC.

The chain is built from TRBV28 and TRBJ2-7; 11 bases match TRBD2. This CDR3 region has 15 residues. V shed 5 bases and J 4 bases; nucleotides not matched to a gene: 7. The germline CDR1 and CDR2 sequences are MDHEN and SYDVKM. The CDR3 protein is CASSLTSGRRYEQYF. CDR3 DNA sequence: TGTGCCAGCAGTCTAACTAGCGGGAGAAGGTACGAGCAGTACTTC.

V and J are TRBV19 and TRBJ1-1; 10 nucleotides align to TRBD1. Germline CDR1 is LNHDA and CDR2 is SQIVND (reference sequence). CDR3 length: 13 residues. V gave up 10 bases and J gave up 5 bases; unmatched junction bases: 7. The CDR3, as DNA: TGTGCCACCAAGACAGGGGGCGGGACTGAAGCTTTCTTT. The encoded protein is CATKTGGGTEAFF.

This clone has just a few counts. The chain couples TRBV5-1 to TRBJ2-1, with D maybe TRBD2 (5 bases). Germline V CDR1 and CDR2: SGHRS, YFSETQ. The germline V and J ends were trimmed by 0 bases and 8 bases, with 15 bases remaining between them. There are 15 residues in the CDR3. CDR3 residues: CASSLESGTRDEQFF. CDR3 DNA: TGCGCCAGCAGCTTGGAAAGCGGAACCCGGGATGAGCAGTTCTTC.

V and J are TRBV11-2 and TRBJ2-7; D gene ambiguous. The germline gives CDR1 SGHAT, CDR2 FQNNGV. This CDR3 spans 13 amino acids. V lost 0 bases to trimming and J lost 3 bases, with 6 bases between them. DNA of the CDR3: TGTGCCAGCAGCTTAGAACGGATCTACGAGCAGTACTTC. Its protein is CASSLERIYEQYF. Based on the CDR3 plus reference TRBV11-2 and TRBJ2-7, the full variable domain is EAGVAQSPRYKIIEKRQSVAFWCNPISGHATLYWYQQILGQGPKLLIQFQNNGVVDDSQLPKDRFSAERLKGVDSTLKIQPAKLEDSAVYLCASSLERIYEQYFGPGTRLTVT.

The V gene is TRBV28, the J gene TRBJ2-7; 8 bases map to TRBD2. J lost 6 bases, V lost 5 bases, and 15 bases had no gene match. The CDR3 totals 16 residues. Per the germline V gene, CDR1 is MDHEN and CDR2 is SYDVKM. The CDR3 reads CASSPTKREFLPEQYF. Written as DNA, the CDR3 is TGTGCCAGCAGTCCCACTAAGCGGGAGTTTCTTCCCGAGCAGTACTTC. The full variable domain, its missing parts supplied by reference TRBV28 and TRBJ2-7, is DVKVTQSSRYLVKRTGEKVFLECVQDMDHENMFWYRQDPGLGLRLIYFSYDVKMKEKGDIPEGYSVSREKKERFSLILESASTNQTSMYLCASSPTKREFLPEQYFGPGTRLTVT.

This chain uses TRBV19 with TRBJ1-2; unclear D gene. Germline CDR1 reads LNHDA; CDR2 reads SQIVND (reference sequence). The CDR3 totals 13 residues. Trimming pared 1 base from V and 5 bases from J, leaving 8 bases between. The DNA of the CDR3 is TGTGCCAGTAGTATAGGAGGGTTTTATGGCTACACCTTC. Amino acids: CASSIGGFYGYTF.

J is TRBJ2-1 and V is TRBV5-4; possible D gene TRBD1, 5 bases. Trimming removed 5 bases from V and 6 bases from J, with 12 bases in between. The germline V gene encodes CDR1 SGHNT and CDR2 YYREEE (reference sequence). CDR3 size: 13 residues. CDR3 loop: CASRTGFFNEQFF. The CDR3 nucleotides are TGTGCCAGCAGAACAGGCTTCTTCAATGAGCAGTTCTTC.

The genes are TRBV27 and TRBJ2-1; the match to TRBD1 covers 9 bases. There are 16 residues in the CDR3. Germline CDR1 and CDR2: MNHEY and SMNVEV (reference sequence). Trimming at V came to 5 bases and at J to 2 bases, leaving 7 bases not matched to a gene. The CDR3 reads CASSPRTGATYNEQFF. CDR3 nucleotide sequence: TGTGCCAGCAGTCCTCGGACAGGGGCCACCTACAATGAGCAGTTCTTC.

The chain is built from TRBV19 and TRBJ2-2; TRBD2 matches 10 bases. The CDR3 runs to 19 residues. Trimming at V came to 2 bases and at J to 4 bases, leaving 13 bases not matched to a gene. Germline V lookup: CDR1 LNHDA, CDR2 SQIVND (reference sequence). The CDR3 protein is CASSIMASGSSSGTGELFF. The CDR3 DNA is TGTGCCAGTAGTATAATGGCTAGCGGGAGTTCGTCGGGCACCGGGGAGCTGTTTTTT.

The rearrangement links TRBV24-1 to TRBJ2-2; the D gene is possibly TRBD1 (6 bases). CDR1 and CDR2 from the germline V gene are KGHDR and SFDVKD. The CDR3 loop spans 14 amino acids. V was cut by 1 base and J by 6 bases, with 8 bases left in between. The DNA of the CDR3 is TGTGCCACCAGTGATTTAGGGGGTTCCGGGGAGCTGTTTTTT. It yields the protein CATSDLGGSGELFF.

Here the CDR3 reads CASSLDSRDGRNGYTF. As DNA, the CDR3 is TGTGCCAGCAGTTTGGATTCCCGCGACGGTCGCAATGGCTACACCTTC. This chain links TRBV28 with TRBJ1-2, with D unclear. This CDR3 spans 16 amino acids. CDR1 and CDR2 from the germline V gene are MDHEN and SYDVKM. Trimming pared 3 bases from V and 6 bases from J, leaving 20 bases between.

In its sample, this clone was seen once. The J gene is TRBJ2-1, the V gene TRBV12-5; D perhaps matches TRBD2 (5 bases). There are 15 residues in the CDR3. CDR1 is LGHNT and CDR2 is FRNRAP in the germline V gene. Trimming removed 6 bases from V and 5 bases from J, with 17 bases in between. DNA for the CDR3: TGTGCTAGTGGCTCCTCAGCGGTCACCCACAATGAGCAGTTCTTC. This sequence encodes CASGSSAVTHNEQFF.

V is TRBV6-5 and J is TRBJ1-2; D gene unclear. The germline V and J ends were trimmed by 0 bases and 5 bases, with 13 bases remaining between them. The length of the CDR3 is 15 residues. CDR1 MNHEY and CDR2 SVGAGI come from the germline V gene. The CDR3 loop reads CASSYSSRSPYGYTF. CDR3 sequence (DNA): TGTGCCAGCAGTTACTCGTCCAGGAGTCCATATGGCTACACCTTC.